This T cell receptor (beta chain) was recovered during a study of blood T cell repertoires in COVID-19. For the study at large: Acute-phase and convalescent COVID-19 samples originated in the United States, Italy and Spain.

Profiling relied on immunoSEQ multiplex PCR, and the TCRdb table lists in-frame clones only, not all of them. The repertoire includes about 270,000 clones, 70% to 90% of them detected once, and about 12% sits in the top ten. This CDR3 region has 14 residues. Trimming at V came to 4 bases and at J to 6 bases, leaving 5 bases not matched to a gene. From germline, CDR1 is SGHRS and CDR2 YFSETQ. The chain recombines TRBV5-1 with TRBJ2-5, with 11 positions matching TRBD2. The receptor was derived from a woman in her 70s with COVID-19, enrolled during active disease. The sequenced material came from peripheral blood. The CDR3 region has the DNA TGCGCCAGCAGCCCGGGGACTAGCGGTCAGACCCAGTACTTC. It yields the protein CASSPGTSGQTQYF.